The entry below gives a single TCR beta chain sequence along with its context. The data stem from a study of control samples from healthy donors and cancer patients. The CDR3 sequence is 16 residues long. J gave up 10 bases and V 4 bases, and 13 bases lay outside the gene matches. In germline, CDR1 is SNHLY, CDR2 FYNNEI. The assay was immunoSEQ multiplex PCR, and TCRdb's table has in-frame clones only and misses some. The table has tens of thousands of clones, 75% to 95% seen once; the top ten hold 0.91%. V is TRBV2 and J is TRBJ1-6; 7 bases agree with TRBD1. The material sequenced was PBMCs. The receptor comes from a man aged 25-45 years with colorectal cancer. CDR3 protein: CASSGIRQGLYSPLHF. CDR3 DNA: TGTGCCAGCAGTGGGATTAGACAGGGTCTTTACTCACCCCTCCACTTT.